This T cell receptor (beta chain) was recorded in a study of T cell responses to AZD1222 COVID-19 vaccine. General study points: Donors skewed white British and female; clonal diversity was possibly underestimated.

The repertoire was sequenced with immunoSEQ multiplex PCR; TCRdb's copy has only in-frame clones and lacks some. The sample shows approximately 150,000 clones, 80% to 90% of them seen only once. For this clone: No antigen is known for it.

V was trimmed by 2 bases and J by 2 bases, leaving 13 bases between them. Germline values: CDR1 SGHTA, CDR2 FQGTGA. The CDR3 has 15 amino acids. The sample in question was peripheral blood, obtained on day 0 of AZD1222 vaccination. V usage is TRBV7-3 and J usage is TRBJ2-7; D is unresolved. This receptor was obtained from an adult in good health. CDR3 region: CASSLGAALTYEQYF. The CDR3 nucleotides read TGTGCCAGCAGCTTAGGTGCGGCCTTAACCTACGAGCAGTACTTC.